This TCR beta chain emerged from a study of blood T cell repertoires in COVID-19. Whole-study context: Donors in the United States, Italy and Spain gave samples during acute or convalescent COVID-19.

Using immunoSEQ multiplex PCR, the repertoire was profiled, and TCRdb retains in-frame clones only, with some absent. The sample contains about 270,000 clones, approximately 86% of which appear only once. This clone has only one observation. For recovered donors of Cohort 3, there were two negative PCRs, clearance, or symptom resolution. CDR3 size: 17 residues. V shed 1 base and J 4 bases; nucleotides not matched to a gene: 5. Germline CDR1 and CDR2: LGHDT and YNNKEL (reference sequence). The receptor was derived from a woman between 18 and 29 years old who had recovered from COVID-19. The chain couples TRBV3-1 (or the pseudogene TRBV3-2) to TRBJ1-4; 11 bases are shared with TRBD1. The sequenced material came from PBMCs or T cells enriched from blood (not recorded which). The CDR3 sequence is CASSQGTGGAHNEKLFF. The CDR3, as DNA: TGTGCCAGCAGCCAAGGGACAGGGGGCGCGCATAATGAAAAACTGTTTTTT.